Listed below are T cell receptor beta chains from one sample, sequenced in a study of blood T cell repertoires in COVID-19. Here immunoSEQ multiplex PCR was the method, and the copy in TCRdb shows in-frame clones only, minus some. The profile shows a few hundred thousand clones, around nine tenths of them singletons. Material: PBMCs or T cells enriched from blood (not recorded which). The receptors were gathered from a woman in her forties who had recovered from COVID-19. CDR3s include the opening cysteine and the closing phenylalanine or tryptophan. Each record gives: clone size, J gene, V gene, D gene, CDR3 DNA, CDR3 protein. D genes are given only for firm matches. The listing skips clone size in some rows; elsewhere it reads once, few, many or a size class.

size: NA; J: TRBJ1-2; V: TRBV7-8; D: TRBD1; DNA: TGTGCCAGCTCCGACAGGGCCTATGGCTACACCTTC; CDR3: CASSDRAYGYTF
size: NA; J: TRBJ1-2; V: TRBV2; D: TRBD1; DNA: TGTGCCAGCAGGCGGGGGACAGGGGGCAGAATTGTCTATGGCTACACCTTC; CDR3: CASRRGTGGRIVYGYTF
size: NA; J: TRBJ1-2; V: TRBV6-5; D: TRBD1; DNA: TGTGCCAGCAGTTTAGACAGGGCTAATGGCTACACCTTC; CDR3: CASSLDRANGYTF
size: NA; J: TRBJ2-1; V: TRBV30; D: TRBD2; DNA: TGTGCCTGGAGTCTCTTGGGACTAGCGGAGACCAATGAGCAGTTCTTC; CDR3: CAWSLLGLAETNEQFF
size: NA; J: TRBJ2-3; V: TRBV7-2; D: NA; DNA: TGTGCCAGCAGCCCCGGAGGGGGGGCAGATACGCAGTATTTT; CDR3: CASSPGGGADTQYF
size: NA; J: TRBJ1-3; V: TRBV7-2; D: NA; DNA: TGTGCCAGCAGCTTAGCGCCGCCGGGGTACTCTGGAAACACCATATATTTT; CDR3: CASSLAPPGYSGNTIYF
size: NA; J: TRBJ2-7; V: TRBV24-1; D: NA; DNA: TGTGCCACCCCCCACGGCTACGAGCAGTACTTC; CDR3: CATPHGYEQYF
size: NA; J: TRBJ2-7; V: TRBV4-2; D: TRBD2; DNA: TGTGCCAGCAGCCCTGGGACTAGCGTCTACGAGCAGTACTTC; CDR3: CASSPGTSVYEQYF
size: NA; J: TRBJ2-3; V: TRBV4-1; D: NA; DNA: TGCGCCAGCAGCCAAGAGTCCATAAGCGGGAGCACAGATACGCAGTATTTT; CDR3: CASSQESISGSTDTQYF
size: NA; J: TRBJ2-1; V: TRBV18; D: TRBD2; DNA: TGTGCCAGCTCACGGACTAGCGGAGACAATGAGCAGTTCTTC; CDR3: CASSRTSGDNEQFF
size: NA; J: TRBJ1-6; V: TRBV4-3; D: NA; DNA: TGCGCCAGCAGCCCAGCCACGGCGGTCGATTCACCCCTCCACTTT; CDR3: CASSPATAVDSPLHF
size: NA; J: TRBJ1-6; V: TRBV3-1/TRBV3-2; D: NA; DNA: TGTGCCAGCAGCCCGTACAATAATTCACCCCTCCACTTT; CDR3: CASSPYNNSPLHF
size: few; J: TRBJ1-1; V: TRBV5-6; D: NA; DNA: TGTGCCAGCAGTCACCCAGGCGGGGTAGACACTGAAGCTTTCTTT; CDR3: CASSHPGGVDTEAFF
size: NA; J: TRBJ1-4; V: TRBV7-2; D: NA; DNA: TGTGCCAGCAGCGCCAGACAGGAAAATGAAAAACTGTTTTTT; CDR3: CASSARQENEKLFF
size: NA; J: TRBJ1-4; V: TRBV11-2; D: NA; DNA: TGTGCCAGCAGCTTATTGGCGGGGGCTAATGAAAAACTGTTTTTT; CDR3: CASSLLAGANEKLFF
size: NA; J: TRBJ1-1; V: TRBV7-3; D: NA; DNA: TGTGCCAGCAGCCCAACCGGGAACACTCCGTATGAAGCTTTCTTT; CDR3: CASSPTGNTPYEAFF
size: NA; J: TRBJ1-5; V: TRBV9; D: NA; DNA: TGTGCCAGCAGCGTCCGCGGGCCGGGCCCGCCCCAGCATTTT; CDR3: CASSVRGPGPPQHF
size: NA; J: TRBJ2-2; V: TRBV18; D: TRBD1; DNA: TGTGCCAGCTGGAACCGGGACAGCTTACTATCCGCGAACACCGGGGAGCTGTTTTTT; CDR3: CASWNRDSLLSANTGELFF
size: NA; J: TRBJ1-2; V: TRBV6-1; D: NA; DNA: TGTGCCAGCAGTGACAGCCTCGAGGGCATCTATGGCTACACCTTC; CDR3: CASSDSLEGIYGYTF
size: NA; J: TRBJ1-6; V: TRBV7-3; D: NA; DNA: TGTGCCAGCAGCTCGACAGGTCGGAATTCACCCCTCCACTTT; CDR3: CASSSTGRNSPLHF
size: NA; J: TRBJ2-7; V: TRBV27; D: TRBD1; DNA: TGTGCCAGCAGTCGGGACAGCCACTACGAGCAGTACTTC; CDR3: CASSRDSHYEQYF
size: once; J: TRBJ2-7; V: TRBV7-2; D: TRBD2; DNA: TGTGCCAGCAGCTTATCCGGACACAGGACTAGAGCCTACGAGCAGTACTTC; CDR3: CASSLSGHRTRAYEQYF
size: once; J: TRBJ2-1; V: TRBV7-2; D: NA; DNA: TGTGCCAGCGTTTTGACCCGGGACAATGAGCAGTTCTTC; CDR3: CASVLTRDNEQFF
size: NA; J: TRBJ1-3; V: TRBV6-5; D: NA; DNA: TGTGCCAGCAGTTACTCCGCAGGAAACTCTGGAAACACCATATATTTT; CDR3: CASSYSAGNSGNTIYF
size: few; J: TRBJ1-6; V: TRBV15; D: NA; DNA: TGTGCCACCAGCAGAGATTGGGGAGTCGGGGGGTCACCCCTCCACTTT; CDR3: CATSRDWGVGGSPLHF
size: NA; J: TRBJ1-2; V: TRBV4-3; D: NA; DNA: TGCGCCAGCAGCCAAGAGATGCTAGGCGGGACGGATGGCTACACCTTC; CDR3: CASSQEMLGGTDGYTF
size: NA; J: TRBJ2-3; V: TRBV24-1; D: TRBD2; DNA: TGTGCCACCAGGGGAGCGGGAGCCTCAGATACGCAGTATTTT; CDR3: CATRGAGASDTQYF
size: NA; J: TRBJ2-7; V: TRBV18; D: NA; DNA: TGTGCCAGCTCACCCCCGGGACAAAACTACGAGCAGTACTTC; CDR3: CASSPPGQNYEQYF
size: NA; J: TRBJ1-2; V: TRBV24-1; D: TRBD1; DNA: TGTGCCACCAGTGACCGACAGGGTCTGTATGGCTACACCTTC; CDR3: CATSDRQGLYGYTF
size: NA; J: TRBJ1-2; V: TRBV5-4; D: TRBD1; DNA: TGTGCCAGCAGCTTGGGGGGCACAGGGGAGACCTATGGCTACACCTTC; CDR3: CASSLGGTGETYGYTF
size: NA; J: TRBJ1-2; V: TRBV19; D: NA; DNA: TGTGCCAGTAGTATTGGTTACAGTTACAACTATGGCTACACCTTC; CDR3: CASSIGYSYNYGYTF
size: NA; J: TRBJ2-5; V: TRBV7-2; D: NA; DNA: TGTGCCAGCAGCCGGGTCCCTCGGGAGGAGACCCAGTACTTC; CDR3: CASSRVPREETQYF
size: NA; J: TRBJ2-7; V: TRBV7-9; D: TRBD1; DNA: TGTGCCAGCAGCGAGGATGGGACAGGGCTCTACGAGCAGTACTTC; CDR3: CASSEDGTGLYEQYF
size: NA; J: TRBJ1-2; V: TRBV28; D: NA; DNA: TGTGCCAGCAGTTTTCGTGACTATGGCTACACCTTC; CDR3: CASSFRDYGYTF
size: NA; J: TRBJ1-6; V: TRBV6-1; D: TRBD1; DNA: TGTGCCAGCAGTGAAGAGACAGGGGGAAATTCACCCCTCCACTTT; CDR3: CASSEETGGNSPLHF
size: NA; J: TRBJ2-7; V: TRBV7-2; D: TRBD2; DNA: TGTGCCAGCAGCTTGGCTAGCGGGAGTGGGACCTACGAGCAGTACTTC; CDR3: CASSLASGSGTYEQYF
size: NA; J: TRBJ2-7; V: TRBV7-2; D: NA; DNA: TGTGCCAGCAGCCTTATAAAGAGCAGCGACGAGCAGTACTTC; CDR3: CASSLIKSSDEQYF
size: NA; J: TRBJ2-1; V: TRBV2; D: TRBD2; DNA: TGTGCCAGCAGAGCTGGGACTAGCGGGAGCAGAGCCTCGGATGAGCAGTTCTTC; CDR3: CASRAGTSGSRASDEQFF
size: NA; J: TRBJ2-1; V: TRBV27; D: NA; DNA: TGTGCCAGCGGTAGCGGCCCACACAATGAGCAGTTCTTC; CDR3: CASGSGPHNEQFF
size: NA; J: TRBJ2-5; V: TRBV6-2/TRBV6-3; D: NA; DNA: TGTGCCAGCAGTGATGACAGACAAGAGACCCAGTACTTC; CDR3: CASSDDRQETQYF
size: NA; J: TRBJ2-5; V: TRBV19; D: TRBD1; DNA: TGTGCCAGTAGTATGCTACCGGGACAGGGATGGGAGACCCAGTACTTC; CDR3: CASSMLPGQGWETQYF
size: NA; J: TRBJ2-7; V: TRBV23-1; D: NA; DNA: TGCGCCAGCAGACGTCTATCTTCCTACGAGCAGTACTTC; CDR3: CASRRLSSYEQYF